These 27 T cell receptor beta chains originate from one sample sequenced in a study of blood T cell repertoires in COVID-19. Generated by immunoSEQ multiplex PCR, the TCRdb table keeps only in-frame clones and is missing some. The sample contains roughly 86,000 clones, roughly 86% of which appear only once. Sequencing input: peripheral blood. Receptors were obtained from a man aged 35 to 55 with acute or convalescent COVID-19.

The gene calls are TRBV30 and TRBJ1-6; TRBD1 matches at 10 bases. In germline, CDR1 is GTSNPN, CDR2 SVGIG (reference sequence). J was trimmed by 5 bases and V by 2 bases; bases with no gene match: 3. This CDR3 spans 15 amino acids. CDR3 nucleotide sequence: TGTGCCTGGAGTCGACAGGGGGCGGATAATTCACCCCTCCACTTT. It specifies CAWSRQGADNSPLHF.

This chain connects TRBV5-1 to TRBJ2-2; 10 bases line up with TRBD2. The germline V gene encodes CDR1 SGHRS and CDR2 YFSETQ. The CDR3 totals 18 residues. Germline trimming cut 0 bases from V and 6 bases from J; bases unmatched to any gene: 11. The CDR3 nucleotides read TGCGCCAGCAGCTTGGCAAGGCTAGCGGGAGAATACGCCGGGGAGCTGTTTTTT. Translated, it gives CASSLARLAGEYAGELFF.

The chain links TRBV9 to TRBJ2-1; possible D gene TRBD1, 5 bases. CDR3 length equals 15 residues. Trimming took off 3 bases at V and 5 bases at J, with 15 bases between the two ends. Looked up from germline, CDR1 is SGDLS and CDR2 is YYNGEE. In DNA form, the CDR3 reads TGTGCCAGCAGCGACTCAGGGTGGACCGACAATGAGCAGTTCTTC. It specifies CASSDSGWTDNEQFF.

The V and J genes are TRBV20-1 and TRBJ1-2; D is possibly TRBD1 (6 bases). Germline CDR1 reads DFQATT; CDR2 reads SNEGSKA (reference sequence). Trimming took off 7 bases at V and 2 bases at J, with 8 bases between the two ends. The CDR3 loop spans 11 amino acids. The CDR3 sequence: CSVDRNYGYTF. CDR3 nucleotides: TGCAGTGTCGACAGGAACTATGGCTACACCTTC.

The chain combines TRBV30 with TRBJ1-4; weak D call: TRBD1 (6 bases). The CDR3 has 13 amino acids. V was clipped by 2 bases and J by 8 bases, with 12 bases between them. The V gene's germline CDR1 is GTSNPN and CDR2 SVGIG (reference sequence). CDR3 DNA sequence: TGTGCCTGGAGTCGGGGGGCTCGGGAAAAACTGTTTTTT. Translated: CAWSRGAREKLFF. The complete variable domain, with remaining parts taken from reference TRBV30 and TRBJ1-4, reads SQTIHQWPATLVQPVGSPLSLECTVEGTSNPNLYWYRQAAGRGLQLLFYSVGIGQISSEVPQNLSASRPQDRQFILSSKKLLLSDSGFYLCAWSRGAREKLFFGSGTQLSVL.

The chain employs TRBV10-3 and TRBJ2-1; 13 bases line up with TRBD2. This CDR3 is 17 amino acids long. Germline V gene sequence: CDR1 ENHRY, CDR2 SYGVKD. J was trimmed by 8 bases and V by 8 bases; bases with no gene match: 15. The CDR3 nucleotides are TGTGCCATCGGACTAGCGGGAGAGGCGGCTGTTTGGGATGAGCAGTTCTTC. It encodes CAIGLAGEAAVWDEQFF.

The chain joins TRBV5-1 to TRBJ1-1; no firm D call. V lost 2 bases, J lost 3 bases, and 8 bases lay in between. The CDR3 is 13 amino acids. Germline CDR1 is SGHRS and CDR2 is YFSETQ. CDR3 amino acids: CASSLSGYTEAFF. The CDR3 region has the DNA TGCGCCAGCAGCTTAAGCGGATACACTGAAGCTTTCTTT.

The chain recombines TRBV11-2 with TRBJ1-2, with 7 positions matching TRBD1. J lost 5 bases, V lost 5 bases, and 11 bases had no gene match. CDR3 length: 15 residues. Germline-derived CDR1 and CDR2 are SGHAT and FQNNGV. The chain's CDR3 is CASSMDRRIQYGYTF. The CDR3 nucleotides are TGTGCCAGCAGCATGGACAGGAGGATACAGTATGGCTACACCTTC.

V usage is TRBV5-5 and J usage is TRBJ1-5; 7 positions match TRBD1. Germline V CDR1 and CDR2: SGHKS, YYEKEE (reference sequence). The CDR3 is made up of 16 amino acids. After removal of 4 bases from V and 3 bases from J, the junction contained 10 bases not matched to a gene. In DNA, the CDR3 is TGTGCCAGCAGCGATACAGGGGCAGGGGTCAATCAGCCCCAGCATTTT. The encoded protein is CASSDTGAGVNQPQHF. The entire variable domain, with the rest obtained from reference TRBV5-5 and TRBJ1-5, is as follows: DAGVTQSPTHLIKTRGQQVTLRCSPISGHKSVSWYQQVLGQGPQFIFQYYEKEERGRGNFPDRFSARQFPNYSSELNVNALLLGDSALYLCASSDTGAGVNQPQHFGDGTRLSIL.

The chain is built from TRBV3-1 (or the pseudogene TRBV3-2) and TRBJ2-1, with D possibly being TRBD2 (6 bases). This CDR3 contains 17 residues. V dropped 2 bases and J dropped 2 bases, with 16 bases sitting between them. Germline CDR1 reads LGHDT; CDR2 reads YNNKEL (reference sequence). CDR3 protein: CASSQLGMTRAYNEQFF. The CDR3 nucleotides are TGTGCCAGCAGCCAACTGGGGATGACTAGGGCCTACAATGAGCAGTTCTTC.

This clone has a single count. The chain carries TRBV4-3 and TRBJ2-2; the D is unclear. The length of the CDR3 is 17 residues. The germline gives CDR1 LGHNA, CDR2 YSLEER. V gave up 1 base and J gave up 1 base, with 13 bases separating them. The DNA of the CDR3 is TGCGCCAGCAGCCAAGGGTTCGCCTATCAGAACACCGGGGAGCTGTTTTTT. This encodes CASSQGFAYQNTGELFF.

V and J are TRBV5-6 and TRBJ2-1; TRBD2 matches at 9 bases. The CDR3 has 17 amino acids. Germline V gives CDR1 SGHDT, CDR2 YYEEEE. With 1 base clipped from V and 4 bases from J, the junction kept 9 bases outside the gene matches. CDR3 loop: CASSLLTSGTLYNEQFF. The CDR3 nucleotides read TGTGCCAGCAGCTTGTTGACTAGCGGTACCCTTTACAATGAGCAGTTCTTC. The entire variable domain, with the rest obtained from reference TRBV5-6 and TRBJ2-1, is as follows: DAGVTQSPTHLIKTRGQQVTLRCSPKSGHDTVSWYQQALGQGPQFIFQYYEEEERQRGNFPDRFSGHQFPNYSSELNVNALLLGDSALYLCASSLLTSGTLYNEQFFGPGTRLTVL.

The V gene is TRBV4-3, the J gene TRBJ1-2, with a weak D call TRBD1 (6 bases). The germline V and J ends were trimmed by 2 bases and 0 bases, with 10 bases remaining between them. The CDR3 extends over 15 amino acids. From germline, CDR1 is LGHNA and CDR2 YSLEER. CDR3 DNA sequence: TGCGCCAGCAGCCAAAACGCAGGGGCTAACTATGGCTACACCTTC. Residues: CASSQNAGANYGYTF.

This clone was seen only once. The chain uses TRBV3-1 (or the pseudogene TRBV3-2) and TRBJ2-6; possible D gene TRBD1, 5 bases. Looked up from germline, CDR1 is LGHDT and CDR2 is YNNKEL (reference sequence). V was shortened by 4 bases and J by 0 bases, with 13 bases between the two germline ends. There are 17 residues in the CDR3. CDR3 loop: CASSPTVSSSGANVLTF. CDR3 DNA sequence: TGTGCCAGCAGCCCGACAGTATCTTCCTCTGGGGCCAACGTCCTGACTTTC.

The CDR3 sequence is CASTLNRAETQYF. CDR3 coding DNA: TGTGCCAGCACCTTAAACAGGGCTGAGACCCAGTACTTC. The chain uses TRBV2 and TRBJ2-5, with a possible D match to TRBD1 (6 bases). Germline V gives CDR1 SNHLY, CDR2 FYNNEI. The CDR3 loop spans 13 amino acids. Trimming took 7 bases from V and 5 from J, leaving 14 bases between them.

The chain recombines TRBV3-1 (or the pseudogene TRBV3-2) with TRBJ2-5, with 8 bases matching TRBD1. This CDR3 is 15 amino acids long. The trim removed 0 bases at V and 5 bases at J, leaving 5 bases unmatched. In germline, CDR1 is LGHDT, CDR2 YNNKEL (reference sequence). CDR3 nucleotides: TGTGCCAGCAGCCAAGACCAGGGGGCCGGGGAGACCCAGTACTTC. Protein: CASSQDQGAGETQYF.

This clone was seen only once. The chain couples TRBV11-3 to TRBJ1-2, with D perhaps TRBD1 (6 bases). This CDR3 comprises 15 residues. Germline V gene lookup returns CDR1 SGHNT and CDR2 YENEEA. V lost 3 bases and J 5 bases, leaving 16 bases between the germline ends. CDR3 loop: CASSFRRDKVYGYTF. The CDR3 coding sequence is TGTGCCAGCAGCTTTAGACGGGACAAGGTTTATGGCTACACCTTC. Full variable domain (missing parts from reference TRBV11-3 and TRBJ1-2): EAGVVQSPRYKIIEKKQPVAFWCNPISGHNTLYWYLQNLGQGPELLIRYENEEAVDDSQLPKDRFSAERLKGVDSTLKIQPAELGDSAVYLCASSFRRDKVYGYTFGSGTRLTVV.

The chain carries TRBV2 and TRBJ2-1, with 12 nucleotides matching TRBD2. The V and J ends lost 3 bases and 4 bases, in that order; junction bases with no gene match: 4. Germline V lookup: CDR1 SNHLY, CDR2 FYNNEI. The CDR3 has 16 amino acids. The CDR3 DNA is TGTGCCAGCAGTGAGACTAGCGGGGGCCTTTACAATGAGCAGTTCTTC. As protein: CASSETSGGLYNEQFF.

This clone is a singleton in its sample. CDR3 amino acids: CASSPIDRGSSPLHF. In DNA form, the CDR3 reads TGTGCCAGCAGCCCTATTGACAGGGGCTCGTCACCCCTCCACTTT. The V and J genes are TRBV7-2 and TRBJ1-6; 8 bases agree with TRBD1. V gave up 5 bases and J gave up 10 bases; unmatched junction bases: 10. CDR1 is SGHTA and CDR2 is FQGNSA in the germline V gene. The CDR3 totals 15 residues.

The chain has TRBV21-1 and TRBJ1-5. TRBV21-1 is assigned pseudogene status. The CDR3 extends over 18 amino acids. The CDR3 sequence: CASMGLTVGEGGNQPQHF. The DNA of the CDR3 is TGTGCCAGCATGGGCCTGACCGTCGGGGAGGGGGGCAATCAGCCCCAGCATTTT.

The V and J genes are TRBV6-1 and TRBJ1-3, with 7 bases matching TRBD1. In germline, CDR1 is MNHNS, CDR2 SASEGT. The V segment lost 4 bases and the J segment 3 bases; nucleotides outside the gene matches: 18. The CDR3 loop spans 19 amino acids. This chain's CDR3 is CASSAPSSSRGAFGNTIYF. The CDR3 nucleotides are TGTGCCAGCAGTGCACCGTCCTCAAGCAGGGGGGCCTTTGGAAACACCATATATTTT.

The chain couples TRBV7-7 to TRBJ2-1; 9 bases line up with TRBD1. Germline CDR1 reads SSHAT; CDR2 reads FNYEAQ (reference sequence). CDR3 size: 13 residues. J gave up 7 bases and V 3 bases, and 1 base lay outside the gene matches. The CDR3 reads CASSLDRGNEQFF. The CDR3 DNA reads as TGTGCCAGCAGCTTGGACAGGGGAAATGAGCAGTTCTTC.

This sequence joins TRBV6-5 and TRBJ2-1; 11 bases agree with TRBD1. Unmatched junction bases numbered 8, after V lost 6 bases and J lost 7 bases. The CDR3 runs 15 residues. CDR1 and CDR2 from the germline V gene are MNHEY and SVGAGI. The CDR3 DNA reads as TGTGCCAGCAGCCGGGGACAGGGGGGTTCGAATGAGCAGTTCTTC. It codes for CASSRGQGGSNEQFF.

In the case of this clone: The sample has other DNA sequences that encode this CDR3 too. This chain connects TRBV10-3 to TRBJ1-5; 7 positions agree with TRBD1. Looked up from germline, CDR1 is ENHRY and CDR2 is SYGVKD. V gave up 0 bases and J gave up 7 bases; unmatched junction bases: 3. The CDR3 loop spans 14 amino acids. CDR3 nucleotide sequence: TGTGCCATCAGTGAGTCTAGGACAGGCCAGCCCCAGCATTTT. Its protein is CAISESRTGQPQHF.

The V call is TRBV6-2 or TRBV6-3, the J call TRBJ2-2, with 9 bases lining up with TRBD2. J gave up 0 bases and V 0 bases, and 2 bases lay outside the gene matches. Germline V gene data show CDR1 as MNHEY and CDR2 as SVGEGT. This CDR3 is built from 17 residues. CDR3 DNA sequence: TGTGCCAGCAGTTACTCCCTAGCGGGGTCGAACACCGGGGAGCTGTTTTTT. It translates to CASSYSLAGSNTGELFF.

The sample holds a few counts of this clone. DNA of the CDR3: TGCGCCAGCAGCCCGACTAGCGGGGGGGCCTCCTACAATGAGCAGTTCTTC. It is translated as CASSPTSGGASYNEQFF. The genes are TRBV5-1 and TRBJ2-1; 14 bases align to TRBD2. The CDR3 contains 17 residues. The J segment lost 0 bases and the V segment lost 4 bases, leaving 3 bases of the junction unmatched. Looked up from germline, CDR1 is SGHRS and CDR2 is YFSETQ.

The CDR3: CATTQDRGANQPQHF. Here the CDR3 DNA reads TGTGCCACCACCCAGGACAGGGGGGCCAATCAGCCCCAGCATTTT. The rearrangement links TRBV15 to TRBJ1-5, with 10 bases fitting TRBD1. This CDR3 contains 15 residues. The V gene end was trimmed by 7 bases and the J gene end by 3 bases; junction bases not matched to a gene: 6. CDR1 is LNHNV and CDR2 is YYDKDF in the germline V gene (reference sequence).